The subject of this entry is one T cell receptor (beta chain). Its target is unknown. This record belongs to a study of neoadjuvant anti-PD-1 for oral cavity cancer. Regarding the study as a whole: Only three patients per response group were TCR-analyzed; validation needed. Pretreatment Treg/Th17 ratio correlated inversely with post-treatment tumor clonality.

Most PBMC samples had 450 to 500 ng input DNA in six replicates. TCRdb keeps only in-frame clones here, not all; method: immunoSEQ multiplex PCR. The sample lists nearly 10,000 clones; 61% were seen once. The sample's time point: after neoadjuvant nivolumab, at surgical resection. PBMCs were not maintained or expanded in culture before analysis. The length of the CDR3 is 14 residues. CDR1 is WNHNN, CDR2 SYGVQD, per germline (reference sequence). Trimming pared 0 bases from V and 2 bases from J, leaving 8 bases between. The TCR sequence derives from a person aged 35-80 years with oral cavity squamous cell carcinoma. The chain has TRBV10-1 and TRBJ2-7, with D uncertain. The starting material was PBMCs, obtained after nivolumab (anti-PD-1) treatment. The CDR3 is CASSESSNAYEQYF. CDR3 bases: TGCGCCAGCAGTGAGTCTAGCAACGCCTACGAGCAGTACTTC.